This T cell receptor (beta chain) was documented in a study of blood T cell repertoires in COVID-19. Between the trimmed V and J ends, which lost 0 bases and 3 bases, there was a span of 17 bases. Germline CDR1 and CDR2: SGHDN and FVKESK. This CDR3 region has 18 residues. Original data processing: Estimated nucleated cell counts came from reference gene primer amplification. Sequenced by immunoSEQ multiplex PCR; TCRdb stores in-frame clones only, minus some. For V, J and clone size, that table is used; D and trimming come from the DNA. This sample yields a few hundred thousand clones, of which approximately 90% are seen a single time; roughly 2.3% belongs to the top ten.

The chain is built from TRBV14 and TRBJ2-2; possibly TRBD2 for D (7 bases). The TCR was taken from a man in his late teens or twenties with active or convalescent COVID-19. Sequenced material: peripheral blood. CDR3 sequence: CASSQDPDWRGHTGELFF. The CDR3 DNA reads TGTGCCAGCAGCCAAGACCCCGACTGGCGGGGGCACACCGGGGAGCTGTTTTTT.